The sequence of this T cell receptor (beta chain) was determined in a study of CXCR3-negative and CXCR3-positive naive CD8 T cells. Study-level background: Sequencing brought in 150 million or so TRB reads altogether, and each library got about 1.5 +/- 0.3 million. Findings of the study overall: CXCR3-positive naive cells carried more hydrophobic TRB CDR3s than CXCR3-negative naive cells did. In naive cells, CXCR3-negative and CXCR3-positive subsets had similar TRBV-TRBJ usage; memory cells differed.

The libraries of TRB cDNA were constructed through 5' RACE using UMI labels. TCRdb reprocessed the 5' RACE reads and reports one entry per CDR3 protein, with no DNA. The sample has about 120,000 distinct CDR3 sequences. Details on this clonotype: Its antigen is not known.

CD45RO-CCR7+CD27+CD95- was the phenotype of naive CD8+ T cells. This receptor was taken from a human donor in good health. Some clones in this sample may be carry-over from other donors' samples. The sequencing input was naive CXCR3+ CD8+ T cells from blood. The subset is: CD45RO-CCR7+CD27+CD95- naive CD8+ T cells expressing CXCR3 (TNR3+).

The CDR3 loop reads CASSFPPYEQFF. The chain combines TRBV27 with TRBJ2-1; TCRdb designates TRBD1, a call that cannot be tested without DNA. This CDR3 region has 12 residues. The germline CDR1 and CDR2 sequences are MNHEY and SMNVEV (reference sequence).